The rows below give T cell receptor beta chains drawn from one sample of a study of response to subunit inactivated influenza vaccine. TCRdb called the RT-PCR reads again in MiXCR, with one record for every CDR3 protein. The sample includes some 600,000 distinct CDR3 sequences, 14% of them seen just once. The sample in question was PBMCs from blood, obtained 14 days before vaccination. All receptors derive from a man between 45 and 60 years old who received an inactivated influenza vaccine. CDR3s include the opening cysteine and the closing phenylalanine or tryptophan. The order of the fields is J gene, D gene, clone size, V gene, CDR3 DNA, CDR3 protein. D genes are given only for firm matches. The size of a clone is reported for some rows only, either as once, few or many, or as a class for expanded clones.

TRBJ2-3 | TRBD1 | few | TRBV19 | TGTGCCAGTAGGGGGGGACAGGGGGTTTTTGGAGATACGCAGTATTTT | CASRGGQGVFGDTQYF
TRBJ2-3 | - | few | TRBV7-9 | TGTGCCAGCAGCTTAGCGCGGACGACCTCCGGAGATACGCAGTATTTT | CASSLARTTSGDTQYF
TRBJ1-3 | - | - | TRBV12-3/TRBV12-4 | TGTGCCAGCAGTTTGCGACTCCTCTCTGGAAACACCATATATTTT | CASSLRLLSGNTIYF
TRBJ2-2 | TRBD1 | - | TRBV7-9 | TGTGCCAGCAGCCCGACAGGGATGTACACCGGGGAGCTGTTTTTT | CASSPTGMYTGELFF
TRBJ1-1 | - | many | TRBV7-8 | TGTGCCAGCAGCCCTAGTACGGGGGGCGCGGACACTGAAGCTTTCTTT | CASSPSTGGADTEAFF
TRBJ2-1 | - | few | TRBV15 | TGTGCCACCAGCAAGGACATGTACAATGAGCAGTTCTTC | CATSKDMYNEQFF
TRBJ2-5 | - | few | TRBV27 | TGTGCCAGCCCAGTACCACCCCAAGTCCTACAAGAGACCCAGTACTTC | CASPVPPQVLQETQYF
TRBJ2-7 | - | few | TRBV6-5 | TGTGCCAGCAGTTCCCCCGACCTATGGCAGTACTTC | CASSSPDLWQYF
TRBJ1-2 | TRBD1 | few | TRBV7-2 | TGTGCCAGCAGCTTAGCCGGACAGGGGGTCTATGGCTACACCTTC | CASSLAGQGVYGYTF
TRBJ2-1 | - | - | TRBV7-2 | TGTGCCGGCGGAGTTTTTAGTGGGACCAACAATGAGCAGTTCTTC | CAGGVFSGTNNEQFF
TRBJ2-1 | TRBD2 | few | TRBV6-2/TRBV6-3 | TGTGCCAGCAGTTACTCGAAACCGGGGACTAGCGGGAGAAATGAGCAGTTCTTC | CASSYSKPGTSGRNEQFF
TRBJ1-2 | - | - | TRBV9 | TGTGCCAGCAGCAAAGAGACAGGAGGGACCTATGGCTACACCTTC | CASSKETGGTYGYTF
TRBJ2-2 | TRBD2 | few | TRBV12-3/TRBV12-4 | TGTGCCAGCAACAATTTAAAGGAGCCTAGCGGGGCTGACGGGGAGCTGTTTTTT | CASNNLKEPSGADGELFF
TRBJ2-5 | - | few | TRBV24-1 | TGTGCCACCAGTGATAGACTGATCCAAGAGACCCAGTACTTC | CATSDRLIQETQYF
TRBJ2-3 | TRBD2 | few | TRBV5-6 | TGTGCCAGCAGCTTAAGCGGGGGGGACACAGATACGCAGTATTTT | CASSLSGGDTDTQYF
TRBJ2-3 | - | few | TRBV7-9 | TGTGCCAGCAGCCCCCGTGACCCTGTGGGGGATACGCAGTATTTT | CASSPRDPVGDTQYF
TRBJ2-5 | TRBD2 | - | TRBV12-3/TRBV12-4 | TGTGCCAGCAGACGAGAGACTGAGCGGGGATGGGAAGAGACCCAGTACTTC | CASRRETERGWEETQYF
TRBJ1-5 | - | - | TRBV28 | TGTGCCAGCAGTTTCGCAGGGGCAAGTCAGCCCCAGCATTTT | CASSFAGASQPQHF
TRBJ2-2 | - | - | TRBV15 | TGTGCCACCAGCGGATACCCCAGGGGAAGGTCCGGGGAGCTGTTTTTT | CATSGYPRGRSGELFF
TRBJ2-2 | - | many | TRBV6-5 | TGTGCCAGCAGTAGAAGCACCGGGGAGCTGTTTTTT | CASSRSTGELFF
TRBJ2-5 | - | few | TRBV11-2 | TGTGCCAGCAGCCCCTATAGGGGAACCGTGGCCCCCCAAGAGACCCAGTACTTC | CASSPYRGTVAPQETQYF
TRBJ2-3 | - | few | TRBV24-1 | TGTGCCACCAGTGCCTCGGACAGAATCGGGACAGATACGCAGTATTTT | CATSASDRIGTDTQYF
TRBJ2-1 | TRBD2 | few | TRBV6-4 | TGTGCCAGCTCAAGCGGGAGGCCCTCGCGGGGCAATGAGCAGTTCTTC | CASSSGRPSRGNEQFF
TRBJ2-1 | TRBD2 | few | TRBV2 | TGTGCCAGCAGTGAAGCTCGCGGGGGGCTTTACAATGAGCAGTTCTTC | CASSEARGGLYNEQFF
TRBJ1-3 | - | - | TRBV2 | TGTGCCAGCAGTGAAGCTGGATTCATCCCTGGAAACACCATATATTTT | CASSEAGFIPGNTIYF
TRBJ2-3 | - | few | TRBV20-1 | TGCAGTGTTAGGGACCTCAGCACAGATACGCAGTATTTT | CSVRDLSTDTQYF